This T cell receptor (beta chain) was captured in a study of T cell changes during pregnancy in multiple sclerosis. Profiled with immunoSEQ multiplex PCR; TCRdb holds only in-frame clones, not every one. The repertoire holds more than 75,000 clones, 94% seen once, with roughly 2.5% in the top ten. Germline CDR1 SGHVS, CDR2 FNYEAQ. This CDR3 region has 14 residues. V lost 5 bases and J lost 3, with 13 bases in between. The TCR originated in a female donor with multiple sclerosis, enrolled in a pregnancy study. V is TRBV7-6 and J is TRBJ1-2, with D uncertain. The material was peripheral blood, obtained in the third trimester of pregnancy. This CDR3 reads CASSATTTDYGYTF. CDR3 in DNA: TGTGCCAGCAGCGCAACTACAACGGACTATGGCTACACCTTC. Full variable domain (outside the CDR3, taken from reference TRBV7-6 and TRBJ1-2): GAGVSQSPRYKVTKRGQDVALRCDPISGHVSLYWYRQALGQGPEFLTYFNYEAQQDKSGLPNDRFSAERPEGSISTLTIQRTEQRDSAMYRCASSATTTDYGYTFGSGTRLTVV.